The present entry profiles one T cell receptor beta chain with its context. Which antigen it targets is not known. No much larger clone is present one base from it, and per-base qualities are unavailable. Using the deep immunoSEQ assay, multiplex PCR amplified TCR CDR3 regions from genomic DNA. Extracted genomic DNA from each cell subset was distributed evenly across all wells of several immunoSEQ 96-well plates, and each plate was treated as a replicate. For sorted subsets, around 200 ng genomic DNA, equal to some 30,000 T cell genomes, was loaded into each replicate PCR. The purified libraries were quantified using a Qubit 3.0 fluorometer, sized with a Bioanalyzer 2100, and then quantified again using the KAPA Library Quantification kit. Every immunoSEQ 96-well plate was sequenced on a separate single-read 150-cycle Illumina NextSeq 550 flow cell. As for the original processing: Because the immunoSEQ output included only junctional sequences and no quality scores, the filtering could not be the same as the filtering used for full-length reads. Sequences were annotated with PyIR, a Python wrapper for IgBLAST v1.9, using IMGT germline references to assign V/J genes and CDR3. Reads with weak V/J assignments (E-value above 1e-6), missing CDR3, stop codons, out-of-frame junctions, or ambiguous translated residues were removed. A V3J clonotype was defined by an identical inferred V gene, J gene, and CDR3 amino acid sequence. Percentage overlap between repertoires was calculated by dividing the number of shared unique clonotypes by the size of the smaller repertoire. Three approaches were used to assess repertoire richness: RTK rarefaction, the Chao1 estimator, and Recon v2.1 estimates of unobserved clonotypes. OLGA was used to compute generation probabilities for all TCRbeta clonotypes that the gDNA method yielded from several donors. TCRdb's version of the immuneACCESS table is confined to in-frame rearrangements and falls short of the full clone set. An unresolved V gene accounts for under half of the shortfall where checked; the remainder is of unknown origin. The DNA was the basis for D and trimming; V, J and clone size are from that table. Counted in this sample were 2 million to 3 million clones; over 85% of them appeared once. The top ten clones comprise roughly 0.36% of the sample.

The data were taken from a study of shared clonotypes between healthy human individuals (dated by TCRdb to 2018 to 2021). With respect to the entire study: The cohort comprised a couple of women and a few men aged 18 to 49 years. For each donor, three plates each were used for CD4 naive and CD4 memory, two plates were used for CD8 naive, and one plate was used for CD8 memory. Blood TCR repertoires of about five healthy adults were deeply sequenced to estimate repertoire size and the extent of clonotype sharing between individuals. To increase sequencing depth and limit assay-specific biases, different laboratories used diverse techniques to prepare libraries and sequence TCR repertoires. Between about 0.9 and 10 billion PBMCs per donor were obtained by leukapheresis. What the authors observed across the whole study: Clonotypes shared by all four sorted-subset donors showed higher generation probabilities than non-shared clonotypes. Across a few donors, around 5% of naive CD4, roughly 3.8% of naive CD8, 2.3% of memory CD4, and 0.4% of memory CD8 clonotypes were shared. Naive subsets generally had larger estimated clonotype richness than memory subsets. Sampling was restricted to blood, and TCR repertoires in tissues likely differ from the TCR repertoires found in blood. The small number of donors limited the genetic and exposure-history diversity represented. Pairwise subsampling led to the expectation that sequencing depth would affect the degree of clonotype sharing among donors. Rarefaction of sorted-subset datasets indicated incomplete sequencing despite the large sequencing depth.

From cysteine to phenylalanine, the CDR3 is 13 amino acids long. Just the 39-base CDR3 DNA is kept, in frame starting at base 1. V is pared back by 2 bases and J by 4 bases, with 11 bases lying between the germline termini. As encoded in the germline V gene (reference sequence), CDR1 is GTSNPN while CDR2 is SVGIG. The donors were healthy, HIV-negative adults with no recently reported acute infections or vaccinations. All donors were Caucasian adults living in Nashville, Tennessee, USA. CD4+ T cells were enriched by magnetic negative selection; naive cells were then positively selected on CD45RA, and the negative fraction formed the memory subset. Blood was collected by leukapheresis, and PBMCs were isolated by Ficoll-Histopaque density gradient centrifugation and then cryopreserved in liquid nitrogen vapor phase. Analytical flow cytometry was used to check the purity and quantity of each magnetically sorted T cell population. Each sorted fraction had its genomic DNA isolated and then quantified by UV absorbance on a Nanodrop 2000c.

Material: naive CD4+ T cells from PBMCs. The cell subset or site label here, explained by the study, means: CD45RA+ positively selected. The chain joins TRBV30 to TRBJ1-2; a tentative D match to TRBD1 spans 5 bases. The receptor was isolated from a man aged 18 to 29 in good health. Some clones in this sample may be carry-over from other donors' samples. The nucleotide sequence is given as TGTGCCTGGAGTAGGCGGGGCTCCTATGGCTACACCTTC. Its translation is CAWSRRGSYGYTF.